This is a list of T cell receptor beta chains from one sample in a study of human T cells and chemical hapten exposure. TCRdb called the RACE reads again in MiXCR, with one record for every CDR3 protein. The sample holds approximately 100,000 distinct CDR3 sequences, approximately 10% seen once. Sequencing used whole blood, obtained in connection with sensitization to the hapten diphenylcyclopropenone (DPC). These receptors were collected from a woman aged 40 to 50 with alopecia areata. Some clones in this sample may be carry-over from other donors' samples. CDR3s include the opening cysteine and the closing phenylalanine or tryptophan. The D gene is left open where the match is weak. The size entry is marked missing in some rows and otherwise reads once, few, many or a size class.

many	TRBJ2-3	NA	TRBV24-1	CATSDLQTITDTQYF	TGTGCCACCAGTGATTTGCAAACGATCACAGATACGCAGTATTTT
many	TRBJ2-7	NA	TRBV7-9	CASSLEKGREAYEQYF	TGTGCCAGCAGCTTAGAAAAGGGCAGGGAGGCCTACGAGCAGTACTTC
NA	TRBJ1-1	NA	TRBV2	CASSERVGNTEAFF	TGTGCCAGCAGTGAAAGGGTGGGGAACACTGAAGCTTTCTTT
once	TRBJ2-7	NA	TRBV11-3	CASSGFDSPYEQYF	TGTGCCAGCAGCGGATTCGACAGCCCCTACGAGCAGTACTTC
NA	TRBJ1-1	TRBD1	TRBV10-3	CAISQGAPTEAFF	TGTGCCATTTCACAGGGGGCGCCGACTGAAGCTTTCTTT
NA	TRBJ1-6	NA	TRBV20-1	CSARDNTYNSPLHF	TGCAGTGCTAGAGATAACACATACAATTCACCCCTCCACTTT
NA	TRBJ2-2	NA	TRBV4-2	CASSFERNTGELFF	TGTGCCAGCAGCTTCGAGCGGAACACCGGGGAGCTGTTTTTT
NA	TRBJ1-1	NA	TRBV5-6	CASSFSPRNTEAFF	TGTGCCAGCAGCTTTTCACCTAGGAACACTGAAGCTTTCTTT
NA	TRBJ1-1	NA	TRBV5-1	CASSGAGGQNTEAFF	TGCGCCAGCAGCGGTGCTGGGGGACAGAACACTGAAGCTTTCTTT
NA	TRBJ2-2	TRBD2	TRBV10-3	CAISLLAGGNTGELFF	TGTGCCATCAGTCTACTAGCGGGGGGGAACACCGGGGAGCTGTTTTTT
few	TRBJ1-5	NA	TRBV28	CASSNRGNQPQHF	TGTGCCAGCAGTAACAGGGGCAATCAGCCCCAGCATTTT
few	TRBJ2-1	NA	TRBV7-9	CASSSAQGGFEQFF	TGTGCCAGCAGCTCTGCGCAGGGGGGCTTTGAGCAGTTCTTC
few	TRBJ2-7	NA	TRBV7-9	CASSRVGEQYF	TGTGCCAGCAGCCGAGTGGGGGAGCAGTACTTC
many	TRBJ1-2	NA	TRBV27	CATYWFDGYTF	TGTGCCACTTATTGGTTCGATGGCTACACCTTC
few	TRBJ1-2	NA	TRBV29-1	CSVDPLVGGSNGGYTF	TGCAGCGTTGACCCTCTAGTGGGGGGCTCAAATGGTGGCTACACCTTC
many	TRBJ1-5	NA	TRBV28	CASSISNQPQHF	TGTGCCAGCAGTATTAGCAATCAGCCCCAGCATTTT
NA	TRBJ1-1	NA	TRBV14	CASSVVIGRGTEAFF	TGTGCCAGCAGCGTCGTGATAGGACGGGGCACTGAAGCTTTCTTT
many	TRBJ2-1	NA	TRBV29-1	CSVEGARKNEQFF	TGCAGCGTTGAAGGTGCTAGGAAGAATGAGCAGTTCTTC
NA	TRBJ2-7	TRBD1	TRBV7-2	CASSYTGQGPYEQYF	TGTGCCAGCAGCTACACGGGACAGGGACCCTACGAGCAGTACTTC
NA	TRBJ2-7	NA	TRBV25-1	CANSERNRPFFYEQYF	TGTGCCAACAGTGAACGTAACAGGCCCTTCTTCTACGAGCAGTACTTC
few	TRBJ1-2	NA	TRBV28	CASIPQLEPLYGYTF	TGTGCCAGCATTCCTCAACTGGAGCCCCTCTATGGCTACACCTTC
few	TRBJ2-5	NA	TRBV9	CASSVEGGGSPQETQYF	TGTGCCAGCAGCGTAGAGGGGGGTGGCAGCCCACAAGAGACCCAGTACTTC
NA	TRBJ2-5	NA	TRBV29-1	CSVPMTGLQETQYF	TGCAGCGTTCCAATGACTGGATTACAAGAGACCCAGTACTTC
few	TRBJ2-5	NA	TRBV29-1	CSVEDRGQETQYF	TGCAGCGTTGAAGATCGCGGTCAAGAGACCCAGTACTTC
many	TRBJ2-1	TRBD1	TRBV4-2	CASSQNRDSAFF	TGTGCCAGCAGCCAAAACCGGGACAGTGCGTTCTTC
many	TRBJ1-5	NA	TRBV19	CASSAELRGQPQHF	TGTGCCAGTAGTGCTGAACTCAGGGGCCAGCCCCAGCATTTT
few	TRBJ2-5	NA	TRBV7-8	CASSPPAEGETQYF	TGTGCCAGCAGCCCTCCGGCGGAGGGCGAGACCCAGTACTTC
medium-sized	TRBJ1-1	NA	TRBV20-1	CSARDPAEAFF	TGCAGTGCTAGAGATCCGGCTGAAGCTTTCTTT
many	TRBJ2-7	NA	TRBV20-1	CSARGGSYEQYF	TGCAGTGCTAGAGGCGGGTCCTACGAGCAGTACTTC
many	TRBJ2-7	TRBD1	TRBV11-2	CASSSRTGGPGEQYF	TGTGCCAGCAGCTCCCGGACAGGGGGCCCCGGTGAGCAGTACTTC
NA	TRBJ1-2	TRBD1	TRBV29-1	CSANRGRNGYTF	TGCAGCGCTAACAGGGGGCGGAATGGCTACACCTTC
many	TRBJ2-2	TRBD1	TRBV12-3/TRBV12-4	CASRQTGGNTGELFF	TGTGCCAGCAGACAGACAGGGGGGAACACCGGGGAGCTGTTTTTT
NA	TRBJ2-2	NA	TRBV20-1	CSAPGGGGTGELFF	TGCAGTGCTCCCGGAGGAGGAGGCACCGGGGAGCTGTTTTTT
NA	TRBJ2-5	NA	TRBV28	CASRGAQETQYF	TGTGCCAGCCGTGGGGCACAAGAGACCCAGTACTTC
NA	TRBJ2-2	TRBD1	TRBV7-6	CASSSSGGESGELFF	TGTGCCAGCAGCTCGTCAGGGGGCGAATCCGGGGAGCTGTTTTTT
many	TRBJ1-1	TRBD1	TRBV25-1	CASSDATGALNTEAFF	TGTGCCAGCAGTGATGCGACAGGGGCCCTGAACACTGAAGCTTTCTTT
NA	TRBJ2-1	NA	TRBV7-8	CASSLAQGTDEQFF	TGTGCCAGCAGCTTAGCGCAGGGAACGGATGAGCAGTTCTTC
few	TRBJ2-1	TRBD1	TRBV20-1	CSARDWRQGNSNEQFF	TGCAGTGCTAGAGATTGGAGACAGGGGAATAGCAATGAGCAGTTCTTC
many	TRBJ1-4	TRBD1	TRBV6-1	CASTDSPRGQLFF	TGTGCCAGCACCGACTCCCCGAGGGGGCAACTGTTTTTT
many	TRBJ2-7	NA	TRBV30	CAWSAAYEQYF	TGTGCCTGGTCGGCCGCCTACGAGCAGTACTTC
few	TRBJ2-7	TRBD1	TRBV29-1	CSVGPGQSSYEQYF	TGCAGCGTTGGACCGGGACAGAGCTCCTACGAGCAGTACTTC
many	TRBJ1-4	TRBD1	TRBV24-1	CATSDPGTGNEKLFF	TGTGCCACCAGTGACCCCGGGACAGGAAATGAAAAACTGTTTTTT
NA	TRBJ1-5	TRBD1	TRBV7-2	CASSAGTGYNQPQHF	TGTGCCAGCAGTGCCGGGACAGGCTACAATCAGCCCCAGCATTTT
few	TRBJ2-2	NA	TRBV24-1	CATSVGAVNTGELFF	TGTGCCACCAGTGTGGGGGCAGTGAACACCGGGGAGCTGTTTTTT
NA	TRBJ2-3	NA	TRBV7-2	CATGTDTLTDTQYF	TGTGCCACAGGGACGGACACCCTCACAGATACGCAGTATTTT
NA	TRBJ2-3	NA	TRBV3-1	CASSQGGTNTQYF	TGTGCCAGCAGCCAAGGGGGAACAAATACGCAGTATTTT
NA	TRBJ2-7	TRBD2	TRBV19	CASSHGLAGGPWEQYF	TGTGCCAGTAGTCACGGACTAGCGGGAGGGCCCTGGGAGCAGTACTTC
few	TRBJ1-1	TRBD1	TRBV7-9	CASSLELWTGDTEAFF	TGTGCCAGCAGCTTAGAGCTCTGGACAGGGGACACTGAAGCTTTCTTT
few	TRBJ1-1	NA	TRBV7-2	CASSFGGRATEAFF	TGTGCCAGCAGCTTCGGGGGGAGAGCGACTGAAGCTTTCTTT
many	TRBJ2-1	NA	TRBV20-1	CSASLVAYNEQFF	TGCAGTGCTTCTCTTGTGGCCTACAATGAGCAGTTCTTC
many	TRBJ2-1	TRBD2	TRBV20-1	CSATPLAGETLFF	TGCAGTGCTACACCTCTAGCGGGAGAGACGCTGTTCTTC
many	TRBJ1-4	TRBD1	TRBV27	CASSSTGATNEKLFF	TGTGCCAGCAGTTCCACAGGGGCAACTAATGAAAAACTGTTTTTT
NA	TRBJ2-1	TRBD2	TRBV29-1	CSVEGTSAGNEQFF	TGCAGCGTTGAGGGGACTAGTGCTGGCAATGAGCAGTTCTTC
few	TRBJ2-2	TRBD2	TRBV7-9	CASSLGLSVGELFF	TGTGCCAGCAGCTTGGGACTAAGCGTGGGGGAGCTGTTTTTT
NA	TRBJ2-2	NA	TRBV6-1	CASSGLTVNTGELFF	TGTGCCAGCAGTGGCCTAACAGTCAACACCGGGGAGCTGTTTTTT
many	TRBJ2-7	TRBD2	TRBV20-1	CSAVAGEIYEQYF	TGCAGTGCCGTAGCGGGAGAGATCTACGAGCAGTACTTC
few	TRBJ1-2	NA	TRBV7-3	CASSPLPPFNYGYTF	TGTGCCAGCAGCCCCCTGCCCCCATTTAACTATGGCTACACCTTC